This T cell receptor (beta chain) was documented in a study of T cell responses to AZD1222 COVID-19 vaccine. Study-level points and caveats: Spike-specific TCR breadth and depth grew following two AZD1222 doses. The study identified only 6 or 7 AZD1222 recipients as seropositive at baseline. At 160-218 and 743-854, vaccine-associated CD4 TCRs were dominant, and they spanned spike. Close to half of all spike-specific TCRs reportedly target regions of the variants that are unmutated.

Regarding this clone: As yet, its antigen is unknown.

V lost 1 base to trimming and J lost 7 bases; unmatched junction nucleotides: 1. The length of the CDR3 is 13 residues. The germline gives CDR1 GTSNPN, CDR2 SVGIG (reference sequence). Generated by immunoSEQ multiplex PCR, the TCRdb table keeps only in-frame clones and is missing some. Altogether 150,000 to 250,000 clones are present, approximately 95% being singletons, with the ten largest covering approximately 1%. J is TRBJ1-6 and V is TRBV30; 7 nucleotides line up with TRBD1. The TCR sequence derives from an adult who received the AZD1222 COVID-19 vaccine. Sequenced material: peripheral blood, taken 28 days after the second AZD1222 dose. In nucleotides, the CDR3 is TGTGCCTGGAGTGAGACAGGGAATTCACCCCTCCACTTT. Its translation is CAWSETGNSPLHF.